Following are 28 T cell receptor beta chains from one sample sequenced in a study of radiotherapy plus CTLA-4 blockade in lung cancer. The assay was immunoSEQ multiplex PCR, and TCRdb's table has in-frame clones only and misses some. Counted here are roughly 120,000 clones, 75% to 80% occurring once; the ten biggest clones make up around 4.8%. Here the sequenced sample was peripheral blood, taken from a patient treated with radiotherapy plus ipilimumab. Receptor source: a human donor with non-small cell lung cancer who had a partial response to radiotherapy plus ipilimumab.

The chain couples TRBV27 to TRBJ1-1; tentative D call: TRBD1 (5 bases). The V end was cut by 4 bases, the J end by 0 bases, with 15 bases between. The CDR3 covers 16 residues. Germline V gives CDR1 MNHEY, CDR2 SMNVEV (reference sequence). CDR3 residues: CASSSVNRIMNTEAFF. DNA for the CDR3: TGTGCCAGCAGTTCAGTCAACAGGATCATGAACACTGAAGCTTTCTTT.

This clone has only a few counts. The V gene is TRBV19, the J gene TRBJ1-3, with 7 bases that match TRBD1. With V trimmed by 5 bases and J by 0 bases, 7 bases remained unmatched. Germline V lookup: CDR1 LNHDA, CDR2 SQIVND (reference sequence). CDR3 length: 16 amino acids. The CDR3 region is CASSSGQAFSGNTIYF. In DNA form, the CDR3 reads TGTGCCAGTAGTTCAGGACAGGCCTTCTCTGGAAACACCATATATTTT.

The chain couples TRBV19 to TRBJ2-6; TRBD1 matches 9 bases. Germline-derived CDR1 and CDR2 are LNHDA and SQIVND (reference sequence). V lost 7 bases to trimming and J lost 0 bases; unmatched junction nucleotides: 10. The CDR3 has 18 amino acids. CDR3 DNA: TGTGCCAGTACTAACCCGGGACAGGGCTACTCTGGGGCCAACGTCCTGACTTTC. Its protein is CASTNPGQGYSGANVLTF.

This chain joins TRBV5-3 and TRBJ1-2, with 9 bases identical to TRBD1. Being an ORF, TRBV5-3 has a function that is uncertain. The CDR3 has 15 residues. Trimming at V came to 1 base and at J to 6 bases, leaving 7 bases not matched to a gene. DNA of the CDR3: TGTGCCAGAAGCTTGACACCGGGACAGGGTCATGGCTACACCTTC. Encoded protein: CARSLTPGQGHGYTF.

The V gene is TRBV19, the J gene TRBJ2-7; 9 bases agree with TRBD2. CDR1 and CDR2 (germline): LNHDA, SQIVND (reference sequence). V trimming: 1 base; J trimming: 3 bases; junction bases outside the gene matches: 7. The CDR3 loop spans 16 amino acids. The CDR3 coding sequence is TGTGCCAGTAGTATAGCTTTAGCGGGAGCGAGCTACGAGCAGTACGTC. Protein sequence: CASSIALAGASYEQYV.

The chain is built from TRBV11-3 and TRBJ2-7, with no clear D. The V end was cut by 0 bases, the J end by 3 bases, with 15 bases between. Germline V lookup: CDR1 SGHNT, CDR2 YENEEA. This CDR3 is built from 16 residues. For the CDR3, the DNA is TGTGCCAGCAGCTTAGACCCGGGTAGTCGCCTCTACGAGCAGTACGTC. It specifies CASSLDPGSRLYEQYV.

This clone was seen only a few times. The chain employs TRBV7-9 and TRBJ2-3; 7 nucleotides match TRBD1. Germline V lookup: CDR1 SEHNR, CDR2 FQNEAQ (reference sequence). Trimming at V came to 5 bases and at J to 6 bases, leaving 8 bases not matched to a gene. The CDR3 extends over 14 amino acids. The CDR3 region has the DNA TGTGCCAGCAGCCCCTCGACAGGGACGGATACGCAGTATTTT. This encodes CASSPSTGTDTQYF.

This rearrangement joins TRBV5-4 to TRBJ1-1; 7 bases agree with TRBD1. The CDR3 consists of 15 residues. V lost 7 bases to trimming and J lost 0 bases; unmatched junction nucleotides: 9. Germline CDR1 and CDR2: SGHNT and YYREEE (reference sequence). This CDR3 reads CASGSGQFLNTEAFF. The CDR3 coding sequence is TGTGCCAGCGGCTCGGGACAGTTTTTGAACACTGAAGCTTTCTTT.

V gene TRBV11-2 combines with J gene TRBJ2-2, with unresolved D. The CDR3 sequence is 14 residues long. Per the germline V gene, CDR1 is SGHAT and CDR2 is FQNNGV. V lost 1 base and J lost 4, with 7 bases in between. The CDR3 sequence: CASSLVVGTGELFF. The CDR3 DNA is TGTGCCAGCAGCTTAGTAGTTGGCACCGGGGAGCTGTTTTTT.

J is TRBJ1-4 and V is TRBV6-5, with D hard to call. The V and J ends lost 2 bases and 7 bases respectively, with 11 bases between them. The CDR3 runs 14 residues. Germline CDR1 reads MNHEY; CDR2 reads SVGAGI. CDR3 region: CASSYSRWSEKLFF. Written as DNA, the CDR3 is TGTGCCAGCAGTTACAGTAGATGGAGTGAAAAACTGTTTTTT.

The CDR3 sequence: CAWSDHRENYGYTF. CDR3 bases: TGTGCCTGGAGTGACCACAGGGAAAACTATGGCTACACCTTC. The J gene is TRBJ1-2, the V gene TRBV30, with D tentatively TRBD1 (6 bases). The CDR3 has 14 amino acids. Trimming took off 1 base at V and 2 bases at J, with 11 bases between the two ends. The germline gives CDR1 GTSNPN, CDR2 SVGIG (reference sequence).

The V gene is TRBV25-1, the J gene TRBJ1-4; D might be TRBD1 (5 bases). The CDR3 has 15 amino acids. Between the trimmed V and J ends, which lost 2 bases and 5 bases, there was a span of 12 bases. Germline V gene sequence: CDR1 MGHDK, CDR2 SYGVNS. The CDR3 DNA reads as TGTGCCAGCAGTGAAAGCGCGACAGTGAATGAAAAACTGTTTTTT. The encoded protein is CASSESATVNEKLFF.

The sample holds a few counts of this clone. The chain combines TRBV9 with TRBJ2-1; D not certain. Germline CDR1 reads SGDLS; CDR2 reads YYNGEE. The V gene lost 0 bases and the J gene lost 7 bases, with 11 bases spanning the gap. The CDR3 totals 14 residues. The CDR3 region is CASSVGPAGNEQFF. The CDR3 DNA follows: TGTGCCAGCAGCGTAGGTCCTGCAGGAAATGAGCAGTTCTTC.

The chain joins TRBV5-6 to TRBJ1-2; D gene ambiguous. The germline V gene has CDR1 SGHDT and CDR2 YYEEEE. The CDR3 covers 13 residues. V lost 6 bases, J lost 2 bases, and 11 bases lay in between. The CDR3 bases are TGTGCCAGCAACCCCGCCAGGAACTATGGCTACACCTTC. Protein product: CASNPARNYGYTF.

The chain is built from TRBV10-3 and TRBJ2-4, with D perhaps matching TRBD1 (6 bases). Per the germline V gene, CDR1 is ENHRY and CDR2 is SYGVKD. V dropped 5 bases and J dropped 6 bases, with 11 bases sitting between them. This CDR3 is built from 13 residues. The CDR3 spells CAISRDTTNIQYF. CDR3 nucleotide sequence: TGTGCCATCAGTAGGGACACTACAAACATTCAGTACTTC.

This sequence joins TRBV6-1 and TRBJ1-2; TRBD1 matches at 7 bases. The CDR3 has 13 amino acids. Germline CDR1 and CDR2: MNHNS and SASEGT. V was clipped by 6 bases and J by 8 bases; unmatched bases: 9. DNA for the CDR3: TGTGCCAGCAGGCCTACAGGGGCTGGAGGCTACACCTTC. Amino acid sequence: CASRPTGAGGYTF.

The J gene is TRBJ2-3, the V gene TRBV28; maybe TRBD1 (5 bases). Germline values: CDR1 MDHEN, CDR2 SYDVKM. The CDR3 has 13 amino acids. V gave up 6 bases and J gave up 7 bases, with 14 bases separating them. This CDR3 reads CASREPTVYTQYF. CDR3 DNA: TGTGCCAGCAGAGAACCGACAGTTTATACGCAGTATTTT.

This sequence joins TRBV5-1 and TRBJ1-1; tentative D call: TRBD1 (5 bases). The CDR3 consists of 14 residues. Per germline, CDR1 SGHRS and CDR2 YFSETQ. Trimming shortened V by 2 bases and J by 2 bases, and 10 bases separated the two germline ends. This CDR3 reads CASSFGRDNTEAFF. For the CDR3, the DNA is TGCGCCAGCAGCTTCGGGCGGGACAACACTGAAGCTTTCTTT.

This clone occurred a few times. The V and J genes are TRBV19 and TRBJ2-7, with TRBD2 matching over 11 bases. Germline CDR1 and CDR2: LNHDA and SQIVND (reference sequence). CDR3 length equals 14 residues. V lost 6 bases and J lost 2; bases outside the gene matches: 3. The CDR3 region has the DNA TGTGCCAGTAGCCGACTAGCGGGAACCTACGAGCAGTACGTC. This sequence encodes CASSRLAGTYEQYV.

In this sample, this clone turned up a few times. The rearrangement joins TRBV7-8 to TRBJ1-4; D is undetermined. CDR1 and CDR2 (germline): SGHVS, FQNEAQ. The CDR3 runs to 14 residues. Trimming shortened V by 5 bases and J by 6 bases, and 13 bases separated the two germline ends. The CDR3 DNA sequence: TGTGCCAGCAGCCACGGGAGGGCAGATGAAAAACTGTTTTTT. This gives the protein CASSHGRADEKLFF.

The rearrangement links TRBV2 to TRBJ2-5; D not certain. The V gene lost 2 bases and the J gene lost 14 bases, with 3 bases spanning the gap. Germline V gene sequence: CDR1 SNHLY, CDR2 FYNNEI. The CDR3 covers 8 residues. This chain's CDR3 is CASSETYF. For the CDR3, the DNA is TGTGCCAGCAGTGAAACTTACTTC.

The chain uses TRBV5-6 and TRBJ2-4, with 9 nucleotides matching TRBD1. The trim removed 3 bases at V and 0 bases at J, leaving 1 base unmatched. CDR3 length equals 15 residues. Germline loops: CDR1 SGHDT, CDR2 YYEEEE. CDR3 sequence: CASSWDRVAKNIQYF. The CDR3 DNA is TGTGCCAGCAGCTGGGACAGGGTAGCCAAAAACATTCAGTACTTC.

The CDR3 reads CASSYSGQGDYGYTF. For the CDR3, the DNA is TGTGCCAGCAGTTACTCTGGACAAGGGGACTATGGCTACACCTTC. This sequence joins TRBV6-5 and TRBJ1-2; weak D call: TRBD1 (5 bases). This CDR3 has 15 residues. In germline, CDR1 is MNHEY, CDR2 SVGAGI. With 0 bases removed from V and 3 bases from J, the gap between germline ends came to 11 bases.

This clone was counted once. At one of its ends the junction is not consistent with the germline gene, which may arise from a read error. The chain uses TRBV10-1 and TRBJ2-2; D not certain. Germline loops: CDR1 WNHNN, CDR2 SYGVQD (reference sequence). This CDR3 has 9 residues. CDR3 DNA: TGCGCCAGCAGTGGACGGGTTCACTTT. Translating gives CASSGRVHF.

This sequence joins TRBV5-4 and TRBJ2-1; TRBD1 aligns across 9 bases. Germline-derived CDR1 and CDR2 are SGHNT and YYREEE (reference sequence). V shed 6 bases and J 10 bases; nucleotides not matched to a gene: 17. The CDR3 runs to 16 residues. The CDR3 loop is CASTPLRDRASGEQFF. The CDR3 DNA follows: TGTGCCAGCACCCCCCTCCGGGACAGGGCGTCGGGAGAGCAGTTCTTC.

CDR3 in DNA: TGTGCCAGCGGGGGGGGACAGGGGGCGAGGGGGCAGTACTTC. Its translation is CASGGGQGARGQYF. V gene TRBV27 combines with J gene TRBJ2-7; 12 bases match TRBD1. V lost 8 bases to trimming and J lost 9 bases; unmatched junction nucleotides: 11. The CDR3 consists of 14 residues. From germline, CDR1 is MNHEY and CDR2 SMNVEV (reference sequence).

The chain links TRBV30 to TRBJ2-1, with 10 bases fitting TRBD2. The CDR3 totals 15 residues. Per germline, CDR1 GTSNPN and CDR2 SVGIG (reference sequence). V lost 0 bases, J lost 6 bases, and 5 bases stayed unmatched. The CDR3 DNA reads as TGTGCCTGGAGTGTCGAAACTAGCGGGACCAATGAGCAGTTCTTC. Protein product: CAWSVETSGTNEQFF.

The chain carries TRBV6-1 and TRBJ1-2; 9 nucleotides match TRBD1. The CDR3 sequence is 16 residues long. Germline V gene lookup returns CDR1 MNHNS and CDR2 SASEGT. The ends lost 4 bases at V and 3 bases at J; junction bases unmatched: 9. Written as DNA, the CDR3 is TGTGCCAGCAGTGGGGGGGGACAGGGAAAGGACTATGGCTACACCTTC. Translated, it gives CASSGGGQGKDYGYTF.